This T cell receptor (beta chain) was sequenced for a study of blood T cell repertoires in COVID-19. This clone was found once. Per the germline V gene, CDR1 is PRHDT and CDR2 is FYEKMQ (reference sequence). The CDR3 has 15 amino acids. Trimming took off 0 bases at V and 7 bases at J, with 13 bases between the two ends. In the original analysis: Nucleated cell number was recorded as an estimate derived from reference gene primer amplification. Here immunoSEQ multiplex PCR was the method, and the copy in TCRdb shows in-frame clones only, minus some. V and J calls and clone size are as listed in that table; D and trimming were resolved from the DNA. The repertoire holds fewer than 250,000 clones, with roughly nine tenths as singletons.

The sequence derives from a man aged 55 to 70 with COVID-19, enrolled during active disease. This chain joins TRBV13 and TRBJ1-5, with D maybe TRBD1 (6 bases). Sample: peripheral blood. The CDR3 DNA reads TGTGCCAGCAGCTTAGGTAGGGGAGGGGGACAGCCCCAGCATTTT. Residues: CASSLGRGGGQPQHF.